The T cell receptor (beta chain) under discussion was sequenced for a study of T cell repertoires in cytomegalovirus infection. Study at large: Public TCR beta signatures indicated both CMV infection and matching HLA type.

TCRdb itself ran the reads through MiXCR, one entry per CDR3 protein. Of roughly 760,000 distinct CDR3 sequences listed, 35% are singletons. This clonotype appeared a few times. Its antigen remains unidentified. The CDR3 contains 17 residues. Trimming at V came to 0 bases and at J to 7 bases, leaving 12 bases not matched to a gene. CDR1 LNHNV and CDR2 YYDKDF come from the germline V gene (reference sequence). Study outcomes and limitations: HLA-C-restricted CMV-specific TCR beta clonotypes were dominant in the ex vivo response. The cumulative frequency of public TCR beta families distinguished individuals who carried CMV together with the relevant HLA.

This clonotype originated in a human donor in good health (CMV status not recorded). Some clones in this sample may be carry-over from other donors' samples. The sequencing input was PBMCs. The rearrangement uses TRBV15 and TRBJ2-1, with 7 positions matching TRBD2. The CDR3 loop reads CATSRDRGTKFGNEQFF. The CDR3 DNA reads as TGTGCCACCAGCAGAGACCGAGGGACTAAGTTTGGGAATGAGCAGTTCTTC.